The 22 T cell receptor beta chains reported below all come from one sample, sequenced in a study of vaccination effects on CD4 cells after COVID-19. Antigen-specific CD4+ T cells were expanded with viral peptide pools in the ViraFEST assay before sequencing. Subsequent to roughly 9 days of culture, CD4+ T cells were isolated. Documented for the person is a PCR-confirmed SARS-CoV-2 infection occurring between March and December 2020. No antigen is known for these receptors. Assay: immunoSEQ multiplex PCR; the TCRdb copy retains only in-frame clones and omits some. Of 25,000 to 35,000 clones in the sample, 65% to 75% are singletons; the top ten hold less than 35%. The source was CD4+ T cells from PBMCs cultured with a peptide pool, collected before COVID-19 vaccination. The receptor set was obtained from a human donor who had a prior SARS-CoV-2 infection.

The chain joins TRBV18 to TRBJ2-6; a possible D gene is TRBD1 (5 bases). Looked up from germline, CDR1 is KGHSH and CDR2 is LQKENI. Trimming took off 4 bases at V and 4 bases at J, with 8 bases between the two ends. The CDR3 runs to 14 residues. The CDR3 region is CASSQGPGANVLTF. In DNA, the CDR3 is TGTGCCAGCTCACAGGGGCCAGGGGCCAACGTCCTGACTTTC.

The V call is TRBV5-1, the J call TRBJ1-1; 8 positions agree with TRBD1. With V trimmed by 3 bases and J by 4 bases, 8 bases remained unmatched. CDR1 is SGHRS and CDR2 is YFSETQ in the germline V gene. The CDR3 has 15 amino acids. CDR3: CASSWTGDRGTEAFF. The CDR3 DNA is TGCGCCAGCAGCTGGACAGGAGACAGGGGCACTGAAGCTTTCTTT.

This chain links TRBV6-6 with TRBJ2-1; 7 bases map to TRBD1. Unmatched junction bases numbered 3, after V lost 2 bases and J lost 5 bases. Germline-derived CDR1 and CDR2 are MNHNY and SVGAGI (reference sequence). This CDR3 has 14 residues. The CDR3 reads CASSYTGTDNEQFF. CDR3 DNA: TGTGCCAGCAGTTACACTGGGACAGACAATGAGCAGTTCTTC.

This sequence joins TRBV2 and TRBJ1-4; D gene unclear. Germline loops: CDR1 SNHLY, CDR2 FYNNEI. The V end lost 6 bases, the J end lost 3 bases, and 17 bases lay between the germline ends. The CDR3 spans 16 residues. CDR3 in amino acids: CASRGGPGGANEKLFF. CDR3 DNA sequence: TGTGCCAGCAGGGGAGGTCCCGGAGGAGCTAATGAAAAACTGTTTTTT.

The genes are TRBV2 and TRBJ2-7; TRBD1 might be the D (5 bases). Germline lookup yields CDR1 SNHLY and CDR2 FYNNEI. The CDR3 has 12 amino acids. V was shortened by 7 bases and J by 5 bases, with 12 bases between the two germline ends. CDR3 protein: CASTRVVHEQYF. DNA of the CDR3: TGTGCCAGCACCAGGGTGGTCCACGAGCAGTACTTC.

This clone was seen only once. The rearrangement uses TRBV11-3 and TRBJ2-6; D not certain. Germline V CDR1 and CDR2: SGHNT, YENEEA. The V gene lost 7 bases and the J gene lost 0 bases, with 4 bases spanning the gap. This CDR3 region has 13 residues. DNA of the CDR3: TGTGCCAGCAAAAACTCTGGGGCCAACGTCCTGACTTTC. Its translation: CASKNSGANVLTF.

V usage is TRBV15 and J usage is TRBJ2-2; D not certain. Germline V CDR1 and CDR2: LNHNV, YYDKDF (reference sequence). CDR3 length equals 14 residues. The ends were cut back, 0 bases at V and 6 bases at J, with 8 bases in the middle. CDR3 amino acids: CATSREPPPGELFF. CDR3 in DNA: TGTGCCACCAGCAGAGAGCCCCCTCCCGGGGAGCTGTTTTTT.

This clone was counted a single time. The V gene is TRBV18, the J gene TRBJ2-4, with D maybe TRBD1 (6 bases). Germline CDR1 reads KGHSH; CDR2 reads LQKENI. Trimming took off 3 bases at V and 7 bases at J, with 13 bases between the two ends. This CDR3 comprises 14 residues. This CDR3 reads CASSPQGIMNIQYF. CDR3 DNA sequence: TGTGCCAGCTCACCGCAGGGGATTATGAACATTCAGTACTTC.

The gene calls are TRBV4-1 and TRBJ2-1, with 8 bases fitting TRBD2. V dropped 1 base and J dropped 2; count of bases not matched to a gene: 13. Germline CDR1 is MGHRA and CDR2 is YSYEKL. The CDR3 extends over 19 amino acids. DNA for the CDR3: TGCGCCAGCAGCCAAGTTTGGGGGCGACGGGGGGGAACCTACAATGAGCAGTTCTTC. This encodes CASSQVWGRRGGTYNEQFF.

This chain connects TRBV27 to TRBJ2-4; 9 nucleotides match TRBD1. CDR3 length equals 16 residues. J was trimmed by 1 base and V by 6 bases; bases with no gene match: 7. Germline CDR1 reads MNHEY; CDR2 reads SMNVEV (reference sequence). CDR3 loop: CASSNGQGRAKNIQYF. For the CDR3, the DNA is TGTGCCAGCAGCAACGGACAGGGGAGGGCCAAAAACATTCAGTACTTC.

The chain joins TRBV5-4 to TRBJ2-3, with TRBD1 matching 8 bases. The CDR3 is 15 amino acids. Trimming cost V 1 base and J 0 bases; bases outside gene matches: 1. Germline-derived CDR1 and CDR2 are SGHNT and YYREEE (reference sequence). As DNA, the CDR3 is TGTGCCAGCAGCTTGCAGGGGGCAAGCACAGATACGCAGTATTTT. This gives the protein CASSLQGASTDTQYF.

This clone was detected ten times or more. The same CDR3 is also encoded by other DNA sequences in this sample. The CDR3 here is CASSRPGQGATGELFF. The CDR3 bases are TGTGCCAGCTCACGCCCGGGACAGGGGGCCACCGGGGAGCTGTTTTTT. J is TRBJ2-2 and V is TRBV18; the match to TRBD1 covers 12 bases. The V gene end was trimmed by 4 bases and the J gene end by 4 bases; junction bases not matched to a gene: 4. CDR3 size: 16 residues. Germline V gene sequence: CDR1 KGHSH, CDR2 LQKENI. Drawing the rest from reference TRBV18 and TRBJ2-2, the complete variable domain is NAGVMQNPRHLVRRRGQEARLRCSPMKGHSHVYWYRQLPEEGLKFMVYLQKENIIDESGMPKERFSAEFPKEGPSILRIQQVVRGDSAAYFCASSRPGQGATGELFFGEGSRLTVL.

The chain combines TRBV1 with TRBJ1-4; the DNA was not used to check the table's D call, TRBD1. TRBV1 is classified as a pseudogene. The CDR3 is 16 residues long. The CDR3 loop is CTSSQGYQGREEKLFF. Here the CDR3 DNA reads TGCACCAGCAGCCAAGGATACCAGGGCAGGGAAGAAAAACTGTTTTTT.

V usage is TRBV6-5 and J usage is TRBJ1-2; no reliable D call. The CDR3 loop spans 13 amino acids. V dropped 5 bases and J dropped 8 bases, with 15 bases sitting between them. Germline assignment: CDR1 MNHEY and CDR2 SVGAGI. The CDR3 is CASSIRQHRGYTF. CDR3 nucleotide sequence: TGTGCCAGCAGTATACGACAACACCGGGGCTACACCTTC.

The V and J genes are TRBV5-5 and TRBJ2-5, with TRBD2 matching 7 bases. V trimming: 4 bases; J trimming: 0 bases; junction bases outside the gene matches: 6. Germline V CDR1 and CDR2: SGHKS, YYEKEE (reference sequence). This CDR3 is built from 15 residues. The CDR3 region has the DNA TGTGCCAGCAGCCCTAGCGGAGTGTACCAAGAGACCCAGTACTTC. It translates to CASSPSGVYQETQYF.

The chain couples TRBV6-5 to TRBJ2-7; D might be TRBD1 or TRBD2, each matching 5 bases. V dropped 5 bases and J dropped 4 bases, with 15 bases sitting between them. In germline, CDR1 is MNHEY, CDR2 SVGAGI. CDR3 size: 14 residues. Here the CDR3 DNA reads TGTGCCAGCAGTCCGCTGACAGCGGCGTACGAGCAGTACTTC. Translating gives CASSPLTAAYEQYF.

This clone was seen a few times. J is TRBJ1-2 and V is TRBV28, with D uncertain. This CDR3 is built from 11 residues. V was clipped by 10 bases and J by 2 bases, with 8 bases between them. CDR1 is MDHEN and CDR2 is SYDVKM in the germline V gene. CDR3 sequence: CATEVNYGYTF. The CDR3 coding sequence is TGTGCCACCGAAGTAAACTATGGCTACACCTTC.

The V call is TRBV27, the J call TRBJ2-3, with a possible D match to TRBD1 (7 bases). From germline, CDR1 is MNHEY and CDR2 SMNVEV (reference sequence). V lost 5 bases to trimming and J lost 4 bases, with 10 bases between them. The CDR3 sequence is 13 residues long. The CDR3 is CASSTRGADTQYF. Written as DNA, the CDR3 is TGTGCCAGCAGTACCAGGGGGGCAGATACGCAGTATTTT.

The chain carries TRBV7-3 and TRBJ2-3; TRBD2 is a possible D gene (6 bases). The CDR3 is 17 amino acids. The V end lost 2 bases, the J end lost 6 bases, and 21 bases lay between the germline ends. From germline, CDR1 is SGHTA and CDR2 FQGTGA. The CDR3 DNA reads as TGTGCCAGCAGCTTACTACCCAGGGCGGGGTTAAAGGATACGCAGTATTTT. It translates to CASSLLPRAGLKDTQYF.

The rearrangement uses TRBV5-4 and TRBJ2-5, with 11 bases identical to TRBD2. V was clipped by 1 base and J by 8 bases; unmatched bases: 13. The CDR3 length is 17 residues. Per germline, CDR1 SGHNT and CDR2 YYREEE (reference sequence). The CDR3 region has the DNA TGTGCCAGCAGCTTGCCAGGGAATAGCGGGAGGGGTCGAACCCAGTACTTC. Amino acid sequence: CASSLPGNSGRGRTQYF.

This chain uses TRBV7-2 with TRBJ2-5; 9 nucleotides align to TRBD2. CDR3 length: 17 amino acids. J was trimmed by 4 bases and V by 5 bases; bases with no gene match: 14. The germline gives CDR1 SGHTA, CDR2 FQGNSA. The CDR3 reads CASSPVGGGGARETQYF. CDR3 DNA sequence: TGTGCCAGCAGCCCCGTTGGCGGCGGGGGGGCCCGAGAGACCCAGTACTTC.

The chain uses TRBV7-2 and TRBJ2-1; TRBD2 agrees at 7 bases. J lost 3 bases, V lost 1 base, and 3 bases had no gene match. In germline, CDR1 is SGHTA, CDR2 FQGNSA. The CDR3 length is 15 residues. The DNA of the CDR3 is TGTGCCAGCAGCTTAGAAGCGGGATACTACAATGAGCAGTTCTTC. Its translation: CASSLEAGYYNEQFF.